Below, 28 T cell receptor beta chains from the same sample are listed, as sequenced in a study of shared clonotypes between healthy human individuals. Sequencing was performed with immunoSEQ multiplex PCR; in TCRdb, only in-frame clones are kept and a portion is missing. The sample holds approximately 710,000 clones; roughly 91% are singletons and the top ten take about 34%. Sample: memory CD8+ T cells from PBMCs. Subset denoted: CD45RO+ cells pooled with CCR7-negative TemRA cells. The source of these receptors is a man in his late teens or twenties in good health. Some clones in this sample may be carry-over from other donors' samples.

The rearrangement links TRBV4-2 to TRBJ1-5; a weak D match, TRBD1 (5 bases). The CDR3 extends over 15 amino acids. From germline, CDR1 is LGHNA and CDR2 YNFKEQ. The V end was cut by 0 bases, the J end by 3 bases, with 9 bases between. CDR3 amino acids: CASSQDGGYNQPQHF. The CDR3 nucleotides are TGTGCCAGCAGCCAAGATGGGGGGTACAATCAGCCCCAGCATTTT.

This chain joins TRBV7-8 and TRBJ2-3, with unresolved D. Germline V lookup: CDR1 SGHVS, CDR2 FQNEAQ. Trimming shortened V by 3 bases and J by 5 bases, and 15 bases separated the two germline ends. This CDR3 comprises 15 residues. CDR3 loop: CASSFGSPIKDTQYF. The CDR3 DNA sequence: TGTGCCAGCAGCTTTGGCTCGCCTATCAAAGATACGCAGTATTTT.

The chain has TRBV5-4 and TRBJ2-2, with D tentatively TRBD2 (5 bases). The CDR3 extends over 14 amino acids. With 5 bases removed from V and 0 bases from J, the gap between germline ends came to 8 bases. CDR1 and CDR2 from the germline V gene are SGHNT and YYREEE (reference sequence). CDR3 in DNA: TGTGCCAGCAGACCACTAGCGAACACCGGGGAGCTGTTTTTT. It specifies CASRPLANTGELFF.

V is TRBV11-2 and J is TRBJ2-7; the D is unclear. Trimming took off 3 bases at V and 3 bases at J, with 12 bases between the two ends. Germline CDR1 is SGHAT and CDR2 is FQNNGV. This CDR3 is built from 14 residues. The CDR3 coding sequence is TGTGCCAGCAGCTTTTCCCCGGGTAACTACGAGCAGTACTTC. This codes for CASSFSPGNYEQYF.

V is TRBV11-2 and J is TRBJ2-7, with D perhaps TRBD2 (6 bases). The CDR3 has 15 residues. The germline V gene encodes CDR1 SGHAT and CDR2 FQNNGV. The V gene lost 0 bases and the J gene lost 7 bases, with 16 bases spanning the gap. The chain's CDR3 is CASSLDGGTGWEQYF. CDR3 nucleotide sequence: TGTGCCAGCAGCTTAGATGGAGGGACGGGGTGGGAGCAGTACTTC.

The chain has TRBV27 and TRBJ1-4, with 8 bases matching TRBD1. The germline V gene has CDR1 MNHEY and CDR2 SMNVEV (reference sequence). V shed 5 bases and J 10 bases; nucleotides not matched to a gene: 15. This CDR3 has 16 amino acids. CDR3 in amino acids: CASSGRAWTGNGKLFF. The CDR3 nucleotides are TGTGCCAGCAGTGGACGCGCGTGGACAGGGAACGGAAAACTGTTTTTT. The full variable domain, rest sourced from reference TRBV27 and TRBJ1-4, is EAQVTQNPRYLITVTGKKLTVTCSQNMNHEYMSWYRQDPGLGLRQIYYSMNVEVTDKGDVPEGYKVSRKEKRNFPLILESPSPNQTSLYFCASSGRAWTGNGKLFFGSGTQLSVL.

The chain links TRBV5-1 to TRBJ2-1, with a weak D call TRBD2 (7 bases). In germline, CDR1 is SGHRS, CDR2 YFSETQ. The CDR3 is 18 residues long. V dropped 0 bases and J dropped 3 bases, with 19 bases sitting between them. The CDR3 protein is CASSLDPRGGKFYNEQFF. The CDR3, as DNA: TGCGCCAGCAGCTTGGACCCGAGGGGGGGTAAGTTCTACAATGAGCAGTTCTTC.

The rearrangement uses TRBV7-9 and TRBJ2-7; 8 positions agree with TRBD2. Germline-derived CDR1 and CDR2 are SEHNR and FQNEAQ (reference sequence). V shed 5 bases, J shed 0 bases, and the junction held 3 bases outside the gene matches. This CDR3 is 14 amino acids long. The CDR3: CASSPTSASYEQYF. CDR3 nucleotide sequence: TGTGCCAGCAGCCCGACTAGCGCCTCCTACGAGCAGTACTTC. The variable domain in full, with the rest retrieved from reference TRBV7-9 and TRBJ2-7, is DTGVSQNPRHKITKRGQNVTFRCDPISEHNRLYWYRQTLGQGPEFLTYFQNEAQLEKSRLLSDRFSAERPKGSFSTLEIQRTEQGDSAMYLCASSPTSASYEQYFGPGTRLTVT.

This rearrangement joins TRBV13 to TRBJ1-2; D unresolved. Germline V CDR1 and CDR2: PRHDT, FYEKMQ (reference sequence). The CDR3 runs to 14 residues. The V gene lost 2 bases and the J gene lost 4 bases, with 11 bases spanning the gap. CDR3 bases: TGTGCCAGCAGCTTACCGGAATCCTCCTATGGCTACACCTTC. Encoded protein: CASSLPESSYGYTF.

J is TRBJ2-7 and V is TRBV7-9; no definite D call. V was shortened by 5 bases and J by 6 bases, with 11 bases between the two germline ends. CDR1 is SEHNR and CDR2 is FQNEAQ in the germline V gene (reference sequence). The CDR3 runs to 12 residues. The CDR3 sequence: CASSPVRPEQYF. As DNA, the CDR3 is TGTGCCAGCAGCCCCGTTCGACCCGAGCAGTACTTC.

The genes are TRBV9 and TRBJ2-7; a weak D match, TRBD2 (5 bases). This CDR3 spans 14 amino acids. Trimming left V 0 bases short and J 9 bases short, with 16 bases between. CDR1 SGDLS and CDR2 YYNGEE come from the germline V gene. CDR3 in amino acids: CASSVAMVGSLQYF. The CDR3 DNA reads TGTGCCAGCAGCGTAGCCATGGTTGGGAGCCTGCAGTACTTC. Variable domain in full (rest from reference TRBV9 and TRBJ2-7): DSGVTQTPKHLITATGQRVTLRCSPRSGDLSVYWYQQSLDQGLQFLIQYYNGEERAKGNILERFSAQQFPDLHSELNLSSLELGDSALYFCASSVAMVGSLQYFGPGTRLTVT.

The chain recombines TRBV19 with TRBJ1-1; maybe TRBD1 (6 bases). The CDR3 has 14 amino acids. The V and J ends lost 7 bases and 0 bases respectively, with 12 bases between them. The germline V gene encodes CDR1 LNHDA and CDR2 SQIVND (reference sequence). The CDR3 DNA is TGTGCCAGTATTCGGGGGCGGGTGAACACTGAAGCTTTCTTT. Residues: CASIRGRVNTEAFF.

CDR3 region: CAGGTSGSYEQYF. The CDR3 DNA follows: TGTGCCGGGGGGACTAGCGGGAGCTACGAGCAGTACTTC. The gene calls are TRBV7-9 and TRBJ2-7; TRBD2 aligns across 14 bases. Germline V gene sequence: CDR1 SEHNR, CDR2 FQNEAQ (reference sequence). The junction had 3 bases not matched to a gene; V was cut back by 11 bases and J by 3 bases. This CDR3 is 13 amino acids long.

The rearrangement links TRBV28 to TRBJ2-7, with a weak D call TRBD1 (6 bases). The CDR3 consists of 15 residues. Germline-derived CDR1 and CDR2 are MDHEN and SYDVKM. V lost 8 bases, J lost 4 bases, and 21 bases lay in between. This chain's CDR3 is CASFSSLEQGYEQYF. The CDR3 coding sequence is TGTGCCAGCTTTTCTTCCTTGGAACAGGGATACGAGCAGTACTTC.

Worth noting for this clone: Additional DNA sequences in this sample encode the identical CDR3. The chain carries TRBV9 and TRBJ2-2; no reliable D call. There are 13 residues in the CDR3. The V end lost 4 bases, the J end lost 5 bases, and 9 bases lay between the germline ends. Germline loops: CDR1 SGDLS, CDR2 YYNGEE. The DNA for the CDR3 is TGTGCCAGCAGCCCCCTCGGGACCGGGGAGCTGTTTTTT. Encoded protein: CASSPLGTGELFF. Based on the CDR3 plus reference TRBV9 and TRBJ2-2, the full variable domain is DSGVTQTPKHLITATGQRVTLRCSPRSGDLSVYWYQQSLDQGLQFLIQYYNGEERAKGNILERFSAQQFPDLHSELNLSSLELGDSALYFCASSPLGTGELFFGEGSRLTVL.

The chain has TRBV6-5 and TRBJ1-5, with 7 bases aligning to TRBD1. V shed 5 bases, J shed 1 base, and the junction held 5 bases outside the gene matches. This CDR3 is built from 15 residues. The V gene's germline CDR1 is MNHEY and CDR2 SVGAGI. Written as DNA, the CDR3 is TGTGCCAGCAGTCAGTACAGGGGCAGCAATCAGCCCCAGCATTTT. This gives the protein CASSQYRGSNQPQHF.

The chain carries TRBV27 and TRBJ2-1; 13 bases map to TRBD2. Germline V CDR1 and CDR2: MNHEY, SMNVEV (reference sequence). The ends lost 2 bases at V and 4 bases at J; junction bases unmatched: 11. There are 19 residues in the CDR3. The CDR3 DNA follows: TGTGCCAGCAGTTTACGGCCGGGACTAGCGGGAATCCGATACAATGAGCAGTTCTTC. It codes for CASSLRPGLAGIRYNEQFF.

J is TRBJ2-3 and V is TRBV21-1; the D call TRBD2 from the table was never checked on the DNA. TRBV21-1 is assigned pseudogene status. CDR3 length equals 15 residues. The CDR3 loop is CANGTSGRAPDTQYF. The CDR3 coding sequence is TGTGCCAATGGGACTAGCGGGAGGGCCCCAGATACGCAGTATTTT.

The chain uses TRBV6-1 and TRBJ1-5; a possible D gene is TRBD1 (5 bases). The CDR3 sequence is 18 residues long. V shed 4 bases and J shed 6 bases, with 25 bases lying between them. Germline V lookup: CDR1 MNHNS, CDR2 SASEGT. The DNA of the CDR3 is TGTGCCAGCAGTGGAGACGTCATGACAGACCCGTTCACTCAGCCCCAGCATTTT. Protein sequence: CASSGDVMTDPFTQPQHF.

CDR3 sequence (DNA): TGTGCCATCAGTGAGCCTCGGTTCACAGGGGTCGCACCGGGGGGTGGCTACACCTTC. This codes for CAISEPRFTGVAPGGGYTF. J is TRBJ1-2 and V is TRBV10-3; 7 bases align to TRBD1. The CDR3 contains 19 residues. V shed 2 bases and J 7 bases; nucleotides not matched to a gene: 22. Germline-derived CDR1 and CDR2 are ENHRY and SYGVKD.

The chain uses TRBV6-1 and TRBJ2-7, with D hard to call. The V and J ends lost 1 base and 7 bases respectively, with 14 bases between them. The CDR3 runs to 14 residues. CDR1 and CDR2 (germline): MNHNS, SASEGT. The CDR3 DNA reads as TGTGCCAGCAGTGAAGTCGGCCTCCGATGGGAGCAGTACTTC. Translation gives CASSEVGLRWEQYF.

The CDR3 bases are TGTGCCAGCAGCTGGGGTTCGGACAGGGGCTACGAGCAGTACTTC. Translation: CASSWGSDRGYEQYF. The V gene is TRBV7-9, the J gene TRBJ2-7, with 9 bases that match TRBD1. The V gene end was trimmed by 4 bases and the J gene end by 3 bases; junction bases not matched to a gene: 7. This CDR3 has 15 residues. Germline CDR1 SEHNR, CDR2 FQNEAQ (reference sequence).

This chain connects TRBV5-6 to TRBJ2-7; 12 positions match TRBD2. CDR1 is SGHDT and CDR2 is YYEEEE in the germline V gene. V lost 9 bases to trimming and J lost 3 bases; unmatched junction nucleotides: 13. The CDR3 has 16 amino acids. CDR3 bases: TGTGCCATGGTGGCTAGCGGGAGGGAAACGTGCTACGAGCAGTACTTC. Amino acids: CAMVASGRETCYEQYF.

The V gene is TRBV7-2, the J gene TRBJ1-1; TRBD1 aligns across 10 bases. V shed 3 bases, J shed 4 bases, and the junction held 8 bases outside the gene matches. In germline, CDR1 is SGHTA, CDR2 FQGNSA. This CDR3 has 16 amino acids. CDR3 in amino acids: CASSFGQGGRSTEAFF. For the CDR3, the DNA is TGTGCCAGCAGCTTTGGACAGGGGGGACGGAGCACTGAAGCTTTCTTT.

The chain joins TRBV25-1 to TRBJ2-7; TRBD2 agrees at 8 bases. The CDR3 extends over 13 amino acids. V lost 7 bases and J lost 2; bases outside the gene matches: 4. Per the germline V gene, CDR1 is MGHDK and CDR2 is SYGVNS. CDR3 sequence reads: CASKAGGPYEQYF. The CDR3 DNA follows: TGTGCCAGCAAGGCGGGAGGTCCCTACGAGCAGTACTTC.

The chain carries TRBV7-9 and TRBJ2-3; 10 positions agree with TRBD2. The germline gives CDR1 SEHNR, CDR2 FQNEAQ (reference sequence). V shed 5 bases, J shed 11 bases, and the junction held 19 bases outside the gene matches. This CDR3 has 17 residues. CDR3 sequence reads: CASSPLIGLAGVQGQYF. In nucleotides, the CDR3 is TGTGCCAGCAGCCCCCTCATCGGGCTAGCGGGAGTACAGGGGCAGTATTTT.

This sequence joins TRBV4-3 and TRBJ2-1; the match to TRBD2 covers 8 bases. Germline V lookup: CDR1 LGHNA, CDR2 YSLEER. The CDR3 spans 15 residues. J gave up 7 bases and V 1 base, and 6 bases lay outside the gene matches. The CDR3 coding sequence is TGCGCCAGCAGCCAAGTTAGCGGGATTGGTAATGAGCAGTTCTTC. As protein: CASSQVSGIGNEQFF.

V usage is TRBV25-1 and J usage is TRBJ1-2; 9 bases are a match to TRBD1. Germline values: CDR1 MGHDK, CDR2 SYGVNS. J gave up 3 bases and V 2 bases, and 4 bases lay outside the gene matches. There are 15 residues in the CDR3. This chain's CDR3 is CASSERGQGDYGYTF. As DNA, the CDR3 is TGTGCCAGCAGTGAAAGGGGACAGGGCGACTATGGCTACACCTTC.